This T cell receptor (beta chain) was recorded in a study of T cells in Graves' hyperthyroidism and ophthalmopathy. About the study: Blood was drawn when the patient was first diagnosed and still untreated. Study findings and constraints: The model's output predicted ophthalmopathy at a median of approximately 6.5 months prior to onset.

As to this clonotype: Its antigen is undetermined.

The investigators amplified TCR beta CDR3 regions from RNA transcripts. The HTBI set primed first-round TCR CDR3 RT-PCR. One entry per CDR3 protein results from TCRdb running MiXCR on the multiplex PCR reads. The sample shows roughly 400,000 distinct CDR3 sequences, roughly 25% of them seen only once. This clonotype was sampled from a man aged 45-65 years with Graves' hyperthyroidism. The specimen was blood.

The CDR3 is CASSSTPSGAGDTQYF. The CDR3, as DNA: TGTGCCAGCAGTTCCACCCCTAGCGGGGCCGGAGATACGCAGTATTTT. This chain uses TRBV27 with TRBJ2-3, with 9 bases aligning to TRBD2. The germline V gene encodes CDR1 MNHEY and CDR2 SMNVEV (reference sequence). The CDR3 length is 16 residues. The V segment lost 4 bases and the J segment 5 bases; nucleotides outside the gene matches: 10.